The 18 T cell receptor beta chains given below trace back to one sample, sequenced in a study of beta chain features in type 1 diabetes. Study observations and caveats: The study found moderately but significantly shorter TCRB CDR3s in all four CD4+ subsets of Type 1 diabetes patients.

No antigen is known for these receptors. Expressed TCRB transcripts were sequenced, since all the RNA that had been isolated was reverse transcribed. Clones were read by immunoSEQ multiplex PCR, and TCRdb kept only the in-frame ones, dropping some. Here the sample spans a few hundred thousand clones, around 13% being singletons. The sequencing input was naive CD4+ T cells from blood. The origin of the receptors is a man aged 25 to 40 with type 1 diabetes.

This clone has only a few counts. This chain connects TRBV13 to TRBJ2-3; 9 bases fit TRBD2. The germline V gene has CDR1 PRHDT and CDR2 FYEKMQ (reference sequence). The CDR3 totals 16 residues. Trimming at V came to 1 base and at J to 6 bases, leaving 8 bases not matched to a gene. DNA for the CDR3: TGTGCCAGCAGCTTAGTCCCTAGCGGGGTCCGGGATACGCAGTATTTT. Translated, it gives CASSLVPSGVRDTQYF. The full variable domain, in which reference TRBV13 and TRBJ2-3 provide the parts outside the CDR3, is AAGVIQSPRHLIKEKRETATLKCYPIPRHDTVYWYQQGPGQDPQFLISFYEKMQSDKGSIPDRFSAQQFSDYHSELNMSSLELGDSALYFCASSLVPSGVRDTQYFGPGTRLTVL.

V gene TRBV10-3 combines with J gene TRBJ2-1, with TRBD2 matching 12 bases. Trimming at V came to 7 bases and at J to 0 bases, leaving 13 bases not matched to a gene. The CDR3 is made up of 19 amino acids. Germline CDR1 and CDR2: ENHRY and SYGVKD. This CDR3 is CAITTTGTSGRTSYNEQFF. The CDR3 region has the DNA TGTGCCATCACGACCACCGGGACTAGCGGGCGAACCTCCTACAATGAGCAGTTCTTC.

This clone was observed a few times. The rearrangement links TRBV5-1 to TRBJ2-1; 7 nucleotides match TRBD2. Germline-derived CDR1 and CDR2 are SGHRS and YFSETQ. There are 14 residues in the CDR3. The V gene end was trimmed by 4 bases and the J gene end by 1 base; junction bases not matched to a gene: 2. CDR3 protein: CASSGEGSYNEQFF. The CDR3 DNA sequence: TGCGCCAGCAGCGGGGAGGGGTCCTACAATGAGCAGTTCTTC.

This clone occurred once. The V gene is TRBV18, the J gene TRBJ2-7, with 12 bases lining up with TRBD2. CDR1 is KGHSH, CDR2 LQKENI, per germline. V lost 3 bases and J lost 3; bases outside the gene matches: 3. The CDR3 is made up of 15 amino acids. The CDR3 sequence: CASSPRTSGDYEQYF. For the CDR3, the DNA is TGTGCCAGCTCACCCCGGACTAGCGGGGACTACGAGCAGTACTTC.

This clone showed up just a few times. This chain connects TRBV6-4 to TRBJ1-2; 9 bases match TRBD1. This CDR3 is built from 17 residues. The germline CDR1 and CDR2 sequences are MRHNA and SNTAGT. The J segment lost 4 bases and the V segment lost 6 bases, leaving 15 bases of the junction unmatched. The CDR3 bases are TGTGCCAGCAGCGATACGTCGGGACAGGGTATCAGCTATGGCTACACCTTC. This translates into CASSDTSGQGISYGYTF.

This clone was recorded a few times. The chain joins TRBV6-5 to TRBJ1-1, with 7 positions matching TRBD1. Germline CDR1 is MNHEY and CDR2 is SVGAGI. Unmatched junction bases numbered 13, after V lost 6 bases and J lost 6 bases. The CDR3 is made up of 15 amino acids. DNA of the CDR3: TGTGCCAGCAGGGCCGACAGGGATACCATCGCTGAAGCTTTCTTT. Translated: CASRADRDTIAEAFF.

This clone has only a few counts. The V and J genes are TRBV4-2 and TRBJ2-1, with TRBD1 as a possible D gene (5 bases). This CDR3 has 15 residues. Looked up from germline, CDR1 is LGHNA and CDR2 is YNFKEQ. V was trimmed by 0 bases and J by 7 bases, leaving 13 bases between them. The chain's CDR3 is CASSQDRGSWNEQFF. The CDR3 bases are TGTGCCAGCAGCCAAGATAGGGGTAGTTGGAATGAGCAGTTCTTC.

The rearrangement joins TRBV11-3 to TRBJ2-4; 15 nucleotides match TRBD2. Trimming cost V 3 bases and J 7 bases; bases outside gene matches: 10. In germline, CDR1 is SGHNT, CDR2 YENEEA. This CDR3 is 18 amino acids long. The chain's CDR3 is CASSLAYGLAGGLNIQYF. Here the CDR3 DNA reads TGTGCCAGCAGCTTGGCTTACGGACTAGCGGGGGGGCTTAACATTCAGTACTTC.

This clone has more than one count but fewer than ten. V usage is TRBV5-1 and J usage is TRBJ1-1, with a weak D call TRBD1 (6 bases). Germline CDR1 reads SGHRS; CDR2 reads YFSETQ. V was pared by 1 base and J by 2 bases, with 12 bases between. The CDR3 totals 15 residues. DNA for the CDR3: TGCGCCAGCAGCTTGCCCTCGGGACAAAACACTGAAGCTTTCTTT. Translated: CASSLPSGQNTEAFF. The variable domain in full, with the rest retrieved from reference TRBV5-1 and TRBJ1-1, is KAGVTQTPRYLIKTRGQQVTLSCSPISGHRSVSWYQQTPGQGLQFLFEYFSETQRNKGNFPGRFSGRQFSNSRSEMNVSTLELGDSALYLCASSLPSGQNTEAFFGQGTRLTVV.

The chain links TRBV25-1 to TRBJ2-1; 7 nucleotides match TRBD1. CDR3 size: 18 residues. After removal of 1 base from V and 4 bases from J, the junction contained 13 bases not matched to a gene. Germline V CDR1 and CDR2: MGHDK, SYGVNS. CDR3 sequence: CASSEWGLRDSSYNEQFF. Written as DNA, the CDR3 is TGTGCCAGCAGTGAATGGGGGCTCAGGGACAGCAGTTACAATGAGCAGTTCTTC.

A few counts support this clone. This chain joins TRBV18 and TRBJ1-6, with TRBD1 matching over 7 bases. From germline, CDR1 is KGHSH and CDR2 LQKENI. The junction had 5 bases not matched to a gene; V was cut back by 4 bases and J by 8 bases. This CDR3 contains 14 residues. The CDR3 loop reads CASSLRDSHSPLHF. The CDR3, as DNA: TGTGCCAGCTCACTCCGGGACAGTCATTCACCCCTCCACTTT. Full variable domain (missing parts from reference TRBV18 and TRBJ1-6): NAGVMQNPRHLVRRRGQEARLRCSPMKGHSHVYWYRQLPEEGLKFMVYLQKENIIDESGMPKERFSAEFPKEGPSILRIQQVVRGDSAAYFCASSLRDSHSPLHFGNGTRLTVT.

The CDR3 DNA is TGTGCCAGCAGCTTGGATCGCGGATATGGCTACACCTTC. Translating gives CASSLDRGYGYTF. V is TRBV5-6 and J is TRBJ1-2; D is undetermined. CDR1 is SGHDT and CDR2 is YYEEEE in the germline V gene. The CDR3 consists of 13 residues. V lost 0 bases to trimming and J lost 5 bases, with 8 bases between them.

The table lists this clone with a few counts. The rearrangement uses TRBV10-3 and TRBJ2-5; D possibly corresponds to TRBD1 (6 bases). V was trimmed by 2 bases and J by 7 bases, leaving 14 bases between them. Germline CDR1 ENHRY, CDR2 SYGVKD. The CDR3 is made up of 14 amino acids. The CDR3 DNA reads TGTGCCATCAGTGAGCAAGCCGAAGGGGGGACCCAGTACTTC. Translation: CAISEQAEGGTQYF.

The chain is built from TRBV5-1 and TRBJ2-7, with 8 bases lining up with TRBD1. Germline V gene sequence: CDR1 SGHRS, CDR2 YFSETQ. V gave up 4 bases and J gave up 2 bases; unmatched junction bases: 8. The length of the CDR3 is 15 residues. Here the CDR3 DNA reads TGCGCCAGCAGCCCGTCCGGGACAGGCACCTACGAGCAGTACTTC. Residues: CASSPSGTGTYEQYF. Together with reference TRBV5-1 and TRBJ2-7, the CDR3 gives the full variable domain: KAGVTQTPRYLIKTRGQQVTLSCSPISGHRSVSWYQQTPGQGLQFLFEYFSETQRNKGNFPGRFSGRQFSNSRSEMNVSTLELGDSALYLCASSPSGTGTYEQYFGPGTRLTVT.

The V call is TRBV6-5, the J call TRBJ2-7, with 9 bases aligning to TRBD2. The CDR3 sequence is 16 residues long. Losses at the gene ends were 0 bases for V and 3 bases for J; bases not matched to a gene: 6. The germline gives CDR1 MNHEY, CDR2 SVGAGI. The CDR3 coding sequence is TGTGCCAGCAGTTACTCTTGGCTAGCGGGGAACTACGAGCAGTACTTC. It is translated as CASSYSWLAGNYEQYF.

Only a few counts were recorded for this clone. This chain connects TRBV29-1 to TRBJ2-3; a weak D match, TRBD2 (6 bases). Looked up from germline, CDR1 is SQVTM and CDR2 is ANQGSEA. Trimming removed 7 bases at V and 6 bases at J, with 14 bases between. The CDR3 is 12 residues long. CDR3 protein: CSGGTVRDTQYF. The CDR3 DNA reads TGCAGCGGCGGGACGGTCCGGGATACGCAGTATTTT.

The sample holds a few counts of this clone. The J gene is TRBJ2-5, the V gene TRBV14, with 10 bases that match TRBD2. The germline gives CDR1 SGHDN, CDR2 FVKESK. The CDR3 consists of 14 residues. V was clipped by 1 base and J by 4 bases; unmatched bases: 0. CDR3 residues: CASSQVAGGETQYF. The CDR3, as DNA: TGTGCCAGCAGCCAAGTAGCGGGAGGAGAGACCCAGTACTTC.

This clone was detected a few times. The rearrangement links TRBV29-1 to TRBJ2-2; 8 bases are a match to TRBD2. CDR1 is SQVTM, CDR2 ANQGSEA, per germline. The CDR3 totals 15 residues. Unmatched junction bases numbered 8, after V lost 7 bases and J lost 1 base. This CDR3 is CSASGAGGNTGELFF. CDR3 coding DNA: TGCAGCGCCTCCGGGGCGGGGGGGAACACCGGGGAGCTGTTTTTT.